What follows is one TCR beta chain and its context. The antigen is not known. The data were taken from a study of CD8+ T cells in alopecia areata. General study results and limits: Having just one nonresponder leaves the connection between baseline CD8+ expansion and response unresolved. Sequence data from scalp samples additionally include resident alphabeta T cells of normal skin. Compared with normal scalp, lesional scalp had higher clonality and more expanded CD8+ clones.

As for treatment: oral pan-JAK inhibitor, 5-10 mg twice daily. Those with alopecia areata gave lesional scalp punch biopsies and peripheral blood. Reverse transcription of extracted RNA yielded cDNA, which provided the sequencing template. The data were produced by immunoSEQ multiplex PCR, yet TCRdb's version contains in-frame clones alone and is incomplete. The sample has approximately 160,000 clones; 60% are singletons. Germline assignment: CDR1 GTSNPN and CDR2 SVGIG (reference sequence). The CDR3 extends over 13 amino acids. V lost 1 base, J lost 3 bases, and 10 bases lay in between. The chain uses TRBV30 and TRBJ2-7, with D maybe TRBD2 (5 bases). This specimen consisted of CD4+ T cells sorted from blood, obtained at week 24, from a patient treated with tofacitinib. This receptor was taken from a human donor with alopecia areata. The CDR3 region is CAWSGAGFYEQYF. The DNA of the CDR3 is TGTGCCTGGAGTGGGGCGGGCTTCTACGAGCAGTACTTC. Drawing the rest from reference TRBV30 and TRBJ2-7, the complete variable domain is SQTIHQWPATLVQPVGSPLSLECTVEGTSNPNLYWYRQAAGRGLQLLFYSVGIGQISSEVPQNLSASRPQDRQFILSSKKLLLSDSGFYLCAWSGAGFYEQYFGPGTRLTVT.